The rows below give T cell receptor beta chains drawn from one sample of a study of blood T cell repertoires in COVID-19. TCRdb keeps only in-frame clones here, not all; method: immunoSEQ multiplex PCR. The table lists tens of thousands of clones, 80% to 95% of them singletons. The sequenced sample consisted of peripheral blood. Receptors were obtained from a man in his forties or fifties with acute or convalescent COVID-19. Both conserved end residues are part of each CDR3. D genes are given only for firm matches. Expanded clones get a size class; other rows say once, few or many, or leave the size out.

size	V	J	D	DNA	CDR3
.	TRBV21-1	TRBJ1-5	.	TGTGCCAGCAGCAAACCCCCGGGGGGCCCCAATCAGCCCCAGCATTTT	CASSKPPGGPNQPQHF
.	TRBV11-2	TRBJ2-7	TRBD1	TGTGCCAGCAGCTTAGTACCGGGACAGACGTTCTACGAGCAGTACTTC	CASSLVPGQTFYEQYF
.	TRBV9	TRBJ1-1	.	TGTGCCAGCAGCGTAGAGCCTTGGAACACTGAAGCTTTCTTT	CASSVEPWNTEAFF
.	TRBV18	TRBJ2-7	.	TGTGCCAGCTCAACGGCCGTAGGACAAAACTACGAGCAGTACTTC	CASSTAVGQNYEQYF
medium-sized	TRBV10-3	TRBJ2-7	TRBD1	TGTGCCATCAGTGAGGCGGTCCAACAGGGGTCGGTGCCTAACGAGCAGTACTTC	CAISEAVQQGSVPNEQYF
.	TRBV30	TRBJ1-2	TRBD1	TGTGCCTGGAGTGTCCGCCCCGGGACAGGGGCCAAGAACTATGGCTACACCTTC	CAWSVRPGTGAKNYGYTF
.	TRBV30	TRBJ1-2	.	TGTGCCCGGGGGTTGGCGGCGGGCTACACCTTC	CARGLAAGYTF
.	TRBV7-8	TRBJ1-4	.	TGTGCCAGCAGCCTTCAGGGGATTTCTAATGAAAAACTGTTTTTT	CASSLQGISNEKLFF
.	TRBV2	TRBJ2-1	.	TGTGCCAGCAGTGACCTCAGGGGTTCTGAGCAGTTCTTC	CASSDLRGSEQFF
once	TRBV5-1	TRBJ2-5	TRBD2	TGCGCCAGCAGCCCCAGCGGGGGGGCCTATGGTGAGACCCAGTACTTC	CASSPSGGAYGETQYF
.	TRBV30	TRBJ1-6	TRBD1	TGTGCCTGCAGGGGGGAATATAATTCACCCCTCCACTTT	CACRGEYNSPLHF
.	TRBV24-1	TRBJ2-3	TRBD2	TGTGCCACCAGTGACCGCGCTGGGACTAGCGGGGGGACCTCTAGCACAGATACGCAGTATTTT	CATSDRAGTSGGTSSTDTQYF
.	TRBV15	TRBJ2-7	TRBD1	TGTGCCACCAGCAGGGGAAGGGGACAGGGGTACGAGCAGTACTTC	CATSRGRGQGYEQYF
.	TRBV2	TRBJ2-3	.	TGTGCCAGCACGGCGGCGCCCCATACGCAGTATTTT	CASTAAPHTQYF
.	TRBV6-4	TRBJ2-3	.	TGTGCCAGCAGCCAGGGGACATTCACAGATACGCAGTATTTT	CASSQGTFTDTQYF
.	TRBV9	TRBJ2-2	.	TGTGCCAGCAGCCTGAACACCGGGGAGCTGTTTTTT	CASSLNTGELFF
few	TRBV6-6	TRBJ1-1	.	TGTGCCAGCAGTTATGAGGAGGGGAACACTGAAGCTTTCTTT	CASSYEEGNTEAFF
once	TRBV28	TRBJ1-5	TRBD1	TGTGCCAGCAGTGGGACAGGCAATCAGCCCCAGCATTTT	CASSGTGNQPQHF
once	TRBV7-2	TRBJ2-7	TRBD2	TGTGCCAGCAGCTTCAGCGGGGGTCTCTCCTACGAGCAGTACTTC	CASSFSGGLSYEQYF
once	TRBV5-1	TRBJ2-1	TRBD2	TGCGCCAGCAGCCCGACCCTAGCGGGGGAAGGTGAGCAGTTCTTC	CASSPTLAGEGEQFF
.	TRBV5-5	TRBJ2-7	.	TGTGCCAGCAGCTTCATAATTGCGGGAACCTACGAGCAGTACTTC	CASSFIIAGTYEQYF
.	TRBV7-7	TRBJ2-3	TRBD2	TGTGCCAGCAGCTTGGGGCGGGGGACCACAGATACGCAGTATTTT	CASSLGRGTTDTQYF
.	TRBV7-3	TRBJ2-7	.	TGTGCCAGCAGCCCGACGGGAACCTACGAGCAGTACTTC	CASSPTGTYEQYF
.	TRBV2	TRBJ2-3	TRBD1	TGTGCCAGCACCCAAGGACAGGGGGTGGGAGATACGCAGTATTTT	CASTQGQGVGDTQYF
.	TRBV15	TRBJ2-1	TRBD2	TGTGCCACCAGCAGAGAAAGGACTAGCGGGGGAGGCTCCTACAATGAGCAGTTCTTC	CATSRERTSGGGSYNEQFF
.	TRBV12-5	TRBJ2-6	.	TGTGCTAGTGCCCTATCTGGGGCCAACGTCCTGACTTTC	CASALSGANVLTF
.	TRBV12-3/TRBV12-4	TRBJ1-2	.	TGTGCCAGCAGTAAGACAGAACTTAATGGCTACACCTTC	CASSKTELNGYTF
.	TRBV7-2	TRBJ2-7	TRBD1	TGTGCCAGCAGCTTAGTAGGGACAGGGGGTGATTACGAGCAGTACTTC	CASSLVGTGGDYEQYF
.	TRBV24-1	TRBJ2-2	.	TGTGCCACCAGTGATTTGGTACCACGGGGGACCGGGGAGCTGTTTTTT	CATSDLVPRGTGELFF
once	TRBV28	TRBJ2-6	.	TGTGCCAGCAGTCCCAGGAACGTCCTGACTTTC	CASSPRNVLTF
.	TRBV12-3/TRBV12-4	TRBJ2-5	TRBD1	TGTGCCAGCAGTCAGGGGGCTCAAGAGACCCAGTACTTC	CASSQGAQETQYF
.	TRBV5-1	TRBJ1-4	TRBD1	TGCGCCAGCAGCTCTCAGGGGGCGGACAGTGAAAAACTGTTTTTT	CASSSQGADSEKLFF
.	TRBV18	TRBJ2-7	.	TGTGCCAGCTCACCGGGCCTTTACGAGCAGTACTTC	CASSPGLYEQYF
once	TRBV12-3/TRBV12-4	TRBJ2-3	TRBD2	TGTGCCAGCAAGGGACTAAACACAGATACGCAGTATTTT	CASKGLNTDTQYF
.	TRBV7-7	TRBJ2-5	TRBD2	TGTGCCAGCAGCACGCGGGGGGGCCAACAAGAGACCCAGTACTTC	CASSTRGGQQETQYF
.	TRBV6-1	TRBJ2-3	TRBD2	TGTGCCAGCAGTGAACAGGGACTACCCGTCGGGTTCCCCCTTTCCGATACGCAGTATTTT	CASSEQGLPVGFPLSDTQYF
.	TRBV6-5	TRBJ1-2	.	TGTGCCAGCAGTTACGCTCCAGCTAACTATGGCTACACCTTC	CASSYAPANYGYTF
.	TRBV19	TRBJ1-1	.	TGTGCCAGTGTACAGGGCATGAACACTGAAGCTTTCTTT	CASVQGMNTEAFF
.	TRBV2	TRBJ2-3	.	TGTGCCAGCACCAGGGACACTTTCGCGGATACGCAGTATTTT	CASTRDTFADTQYF
.	TRBV5-6	TRBJ1-2	.	TGTGCCAGCCGCGCTGGTCTATCTGGCTACACCTTC	CASRAGLSGYTF
.	TRBV5-4	TRBJ2-3	.	TGTGCCAGCAGCTTCGGGGGTACAGATACGCAGTATTTT	CASSFGGTDTQYF
.	TRBV30	TRBJ1-5	.	TGTGCCTGGGGAAGTACGGGGTCCTACAATCAGCCCCAGCATTTT	CAWGSTGSYNQPQHF
.	TRBV3-1/TRBV3-2	TRBJ2-7	.	TGTGCCAGCAGCCAATACCAAACAGGGGAGGCGTACTTC	CASSQYQTGEAYF
.	TRBV18	TRBJ2-7	.	TGTGCCAGCTCACCATCGTCGGCGGGTTCCTACGAGCAGTACTTC	CASSPSSAGSYEQYF
.	TRBV3-1/TRBV3-2	TRBJ1-6	.	TGTGCCAGCAGACACTCCGGCGGCAGGGAGGATAATTCACCCCTCCACTTT	CASRHSGGREDNSPLHF
.	TRBV5-8	TRBJ2-7	.	TGTGCCAGCAGCTTGAGACAGACCTACGAGCAGTACTTC	CASSLRQTYEQYF
.	TRBV2	TRBJ1-6	.	TGTGCCAGTCAGTTAAGCGGCGTGGCCCTCCACTTT	CASQLSGVALHF
.	TRBV5-1	TRBJ1-6	TRBD1	TGCGCCAGCAGCTTGGGCGGAGGGGGCGCGTATTCACCCCTCCACTTT	CASSLGGGGAYSPLHF
.	TRBV2	TRBJ1-2	.	TGTGCCACCAAGGCGGGGATCGACTATGGCTACACCTTC	CATKAGIDYGYTF
.	TRBV18	TRBJ2-7	.	TGTGCCAGCTCACCACAAGGACACAACTACGAGCAGTACTTC	CASSPQGHNYEQYF
once	TRBV5-1	TRBJ2-4	TRBD1	TGCGCCAGCAGCTTGGCCGGGACAGAGGACATTCAGTACTTC	CASSLAGTEDIQYF